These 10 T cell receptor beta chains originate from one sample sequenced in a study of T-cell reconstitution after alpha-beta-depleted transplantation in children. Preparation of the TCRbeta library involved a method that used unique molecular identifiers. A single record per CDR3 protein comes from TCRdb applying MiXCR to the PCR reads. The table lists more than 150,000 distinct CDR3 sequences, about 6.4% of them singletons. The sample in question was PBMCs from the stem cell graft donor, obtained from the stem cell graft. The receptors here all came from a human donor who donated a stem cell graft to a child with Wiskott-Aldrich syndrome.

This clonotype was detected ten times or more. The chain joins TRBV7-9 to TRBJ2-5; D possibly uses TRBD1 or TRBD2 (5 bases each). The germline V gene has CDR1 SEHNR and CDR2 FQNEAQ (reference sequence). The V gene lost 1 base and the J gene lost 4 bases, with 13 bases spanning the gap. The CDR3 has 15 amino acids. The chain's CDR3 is CASSLVGTRGETQYF. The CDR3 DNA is TGTGCCAGCAGCTTAGTGGGGACCAGAGGAGAGACCCAGTACTTC. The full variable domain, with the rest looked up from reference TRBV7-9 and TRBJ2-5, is DTGVSQNPRHKITKRGQNVTFRCDPISEHNRLYWYRQTLGQGPEFLTYFQNEAQLEKSRLLSDRFSAERPKGSFSTLEIQRTEQGDSAMYLCASSLVGTRGETQYFGPGTRLLVL.

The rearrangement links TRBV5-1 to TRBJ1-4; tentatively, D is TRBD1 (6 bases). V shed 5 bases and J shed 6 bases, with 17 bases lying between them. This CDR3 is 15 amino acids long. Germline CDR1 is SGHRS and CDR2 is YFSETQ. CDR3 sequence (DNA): TGCGCCAGCAGTCAACAGGGTGTAGGGGATGAAAAACTGTTTTTT. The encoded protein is CASSQQGVGDEKLFF.

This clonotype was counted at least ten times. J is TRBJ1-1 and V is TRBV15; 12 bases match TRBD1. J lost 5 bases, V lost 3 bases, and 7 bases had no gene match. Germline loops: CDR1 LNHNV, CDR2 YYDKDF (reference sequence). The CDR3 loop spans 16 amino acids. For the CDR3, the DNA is TGTGCCACCAGCAGTGGGGACAGGGGGCTGAGTACTGAAGCTTTCTTT. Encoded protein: CATSSGDRGLSTEAFF. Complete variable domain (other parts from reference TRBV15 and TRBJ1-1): DAMVIQNPRYQVTQFGKPVTLSCSQTLNHNVMYWYQQKSSQAPKLLFHYYDKDFNNEADTPDNFQSRRPNTSFCFLDIRSPGLGDTAMYLCATSSGDRGLSTEAFFGQGTRLTVV.

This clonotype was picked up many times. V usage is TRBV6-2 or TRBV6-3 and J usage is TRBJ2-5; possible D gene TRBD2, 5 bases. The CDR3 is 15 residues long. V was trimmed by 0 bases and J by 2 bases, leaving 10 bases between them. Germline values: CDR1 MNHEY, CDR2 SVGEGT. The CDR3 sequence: CASSYSRELQETQYF. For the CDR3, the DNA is TGTGCCAGCAGTTACTCGAGGGAACTTCAAGAGACCCAGTACTTC.

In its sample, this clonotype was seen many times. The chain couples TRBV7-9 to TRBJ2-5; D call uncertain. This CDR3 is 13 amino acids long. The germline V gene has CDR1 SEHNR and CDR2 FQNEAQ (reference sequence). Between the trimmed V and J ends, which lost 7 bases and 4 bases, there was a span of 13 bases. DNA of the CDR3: TGTGCCAGCAACATCGGCGGTGGAGAGACCCAGTACTTC. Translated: CASNIGGGETQYF.

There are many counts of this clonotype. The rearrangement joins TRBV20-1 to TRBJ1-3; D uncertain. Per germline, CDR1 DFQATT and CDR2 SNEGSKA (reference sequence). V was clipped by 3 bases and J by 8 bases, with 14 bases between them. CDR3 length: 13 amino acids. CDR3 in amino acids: CSARDQRAHTIYF. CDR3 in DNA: TGCAGTGCTAGGGACCAAAGGGCGCACACCATATATTTT.

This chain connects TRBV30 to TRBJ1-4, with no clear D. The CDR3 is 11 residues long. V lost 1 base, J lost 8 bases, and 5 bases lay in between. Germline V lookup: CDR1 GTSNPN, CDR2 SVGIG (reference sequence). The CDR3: CAWSEREKLFF. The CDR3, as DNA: TGTGCCTGGAGTGAGAGGGAAAAACTGTTTTTT. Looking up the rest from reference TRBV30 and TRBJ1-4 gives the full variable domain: SQTIHQWPATLVQPVGSPLSLECTVEGTSNPNLYWYRQAAGRGLQLLFYSVGIGQISSEVPQNLSASRPQDRQFILSSKKLLLSDSGFYLCAWSEREKLFFGSGTQLSVL.

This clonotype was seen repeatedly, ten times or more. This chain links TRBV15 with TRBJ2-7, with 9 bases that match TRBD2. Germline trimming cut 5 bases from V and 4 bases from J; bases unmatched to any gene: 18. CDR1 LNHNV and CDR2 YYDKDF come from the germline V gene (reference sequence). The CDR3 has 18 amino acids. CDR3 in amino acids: CATSPQGLRTSVEYEQYF. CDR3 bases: TGTGCCACCAGCCCACAGGGATTAAGGACTAGCGTAGAATACGAGCAGTACTTC.

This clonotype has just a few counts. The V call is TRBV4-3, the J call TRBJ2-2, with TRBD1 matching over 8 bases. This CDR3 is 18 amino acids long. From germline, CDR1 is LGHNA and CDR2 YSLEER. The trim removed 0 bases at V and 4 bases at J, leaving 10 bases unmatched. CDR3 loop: CASSQEVTGTGITGELFF. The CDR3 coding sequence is TGCGCCAGCAGCCAAGAAGTAACGGGGACAGGCATCACCGGGGAGCTGTTTTTT.

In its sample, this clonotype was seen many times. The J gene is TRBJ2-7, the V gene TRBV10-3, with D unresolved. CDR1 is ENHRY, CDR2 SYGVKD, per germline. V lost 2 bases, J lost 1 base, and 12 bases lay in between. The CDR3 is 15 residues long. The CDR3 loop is CAISEARRNSYEQYF. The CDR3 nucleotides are TGTGCCATCAGTGAGGCAAGACGGAATTCCTACGAGCAGTACTTC.